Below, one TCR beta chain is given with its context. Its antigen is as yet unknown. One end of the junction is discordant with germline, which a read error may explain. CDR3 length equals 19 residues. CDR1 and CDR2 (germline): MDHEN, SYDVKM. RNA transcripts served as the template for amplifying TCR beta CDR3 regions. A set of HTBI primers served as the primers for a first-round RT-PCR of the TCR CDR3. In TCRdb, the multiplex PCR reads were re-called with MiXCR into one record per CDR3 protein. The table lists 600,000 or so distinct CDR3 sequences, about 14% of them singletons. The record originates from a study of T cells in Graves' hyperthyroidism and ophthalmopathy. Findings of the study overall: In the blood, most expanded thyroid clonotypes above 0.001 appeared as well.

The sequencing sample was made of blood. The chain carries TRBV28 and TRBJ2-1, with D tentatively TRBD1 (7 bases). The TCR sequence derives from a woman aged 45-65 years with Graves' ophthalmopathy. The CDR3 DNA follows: TGTGCCAGCACGACTTTTTCATTCAGGGGGGCAGGGAGTTACAATGGGCAGTTCTTC. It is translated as CASTTFSFRGAGSYNGQFF.